This passage covers 4 T cell receptor beta chains from one sample sequenced in a study of glioma-infiltrating T cells. The iRepertoire nested amplicon-rescue multiplex PCR amplified TCR alpha and beta CDR3s from RNA. TCRdb analysed the multiplex PCR reads with MiXCR anew, one entry per CDR3 protein. The sample contains roughly 42,000 distinct CDR3 sequences, about 20% of which appear only once. Sequencing input: glioma tissue, nonneoplastic brain tissue, or PBMCs (not recorded which). Every receptor here comes from a human donor with low-grade glioma or glioblastoma, undergoing nonglioma brain surgery, or in good health (not recorded which).

This clonotype was counted ten times or more. The genes are TRBV19 and TRBJ1-6; D possibly corresponds to TRBD1 (5 bases). Trimming took 5 bases from V and 7 from J, leaving 9 bases between them. The CDR3 contains 13 residues. Germline CDR1 and CDR2: LNHDA and SQIVND (reference sequence). The CDR3 region is CASSADSNSPLHF. The CDR3 DNA reads as TGTGCCAGTAGTGCCGACAGCAATTCACCCCTCCACTTT.

This clonotype was recorded many times. The chain uses TRBV14 and TRBJ1-1; D possibly corresponds to TRBD1 (5 bases). The germline V gene encodes CDR1 SGHDN and CDR2 FVKESK. V gave up 1 base and J gave up 2 bases, with 11 bases separating them. The CDR3 consists of 15 residues. In DNA form, the CDR3 reads TGTGCCAGCAGCCAAGTGGGGGGTGTAAACACTGAAGCTTTCTTT. Residues: CASSQVGGVNTEAFF.

This clonotype has a count of ten or more. The chain carries TRBV28 and TRBJ1-1, with a weak D call TRBD1 (6 bases). The V gene lost 6 bases and the J gene lost 4 bases, with 18 bases spanning the gap. This CDR3 comprises 15 residues. CDR1 MDHEN and CDR2 SYDVKM come from the germline V gene. CDR3 DNA sequence: TGTGCCAGCAGCCTTTCGGACAGCCCGAGCACTGAAGCTTTCTTT. Amino acids: CASSLSDSPSTEAFF.

This clonotype was observed at least ten times. The rearrangement links TRBV28 to TRBJ2-3, with 8 positions matching TRBD2. CDR1 and CDR2 (germline): MDHEN, SYDVKM. CDR3 length equals 15 residues. Losses at the gene ends were 5 bases for V and 3 bases for J; bases not matched to a gene: 7. The CDR3 protein is CASSRSGKGTDTQYF. The DNA of the CDR3 is TGTGCCAGCAGTCGTAGCGGGAAGGGAACAGATACGCAGTATTTT.